The rows below give T cell receptor beta chains drawn from one sample of a study of T cell responses to AZD1222 COVID-19 vaccine. Some clones are missing from TCRdb's copy, which holds only in-frame ones; the method was immunoSEQ multiplex PCR. The data show 130,000 to 150,000 clones, approximately 85% seen once. The material sequenced was peripheral blood, taken on day 0 of MenACWY control vaccination. The receptors here all came from an adult in good health. The CDR3 runs from the conserved cysteine through the conserved F or W. The order of the fields is J gene, clone size, V gene, D gene, CDR3 protein, CDR3 DNA. D genes are given only for firm matches. The size field is filled for only some rows; it gives once, few, many or a size class.

>TRBJ1-1|.|TRBV7-9|TRBD1
CASRNDRGGAEAFF
TGTGCCAGCAGGAACGACAGGGGGGGCGCTGAAGCTTTCTTT
>TRBJ2-2|.|TRBV3-1/TRBV3-2|.
CASSHHGASNTGELFF
TGTGCCAGCAGCCATCATGGGGCCTCGAACACCGGGGAGCTGTTTTTT
>TRBJ1-1|.|TRBV11-2|.
CASSLAGLEAFF
TGTGCCAGCAGCCTCGCAGGGTTGGAAGCTTTCTTT
>TRBJ2-7|.|TRBV10-3|.
CAISEEGGSYEQYF
TGTGCCATCAGTGAGGAGGGGGGCTCCTACGAGCAGTACTTC
>TRBJ2-7|.|TRBV6-5|.
CASSYGKSYEQYF
TGTGCCAGCAGTTACGGGAAGAGCTACGAGCAGTACTTC
>TRBJ1-3|.|TRBV3-1/TRBV3-2|TRBD1
CASSPGGRPGNTIYF
TGTGCCAGCAGCCCAGGGGGTCGGCCTGGAAACACCATATATTTT
>TRBJ1-6|.|TRBV6-1|TRBD1
CASSEVGGPNSPLHF
TGTGCCAGCAGTGAAGTAGGGGGCCCTAATTCACCCCTCCACTTT
>TRBJ2-5|.|TRBV10-3|TRBD2
CAIRLAGGLQETQYF
TGTGCCATCAGATTAGCGGGGGGCCTCCAAGAGACCCAGTACTTC
>TRBJ1-6|.|TRBV5-1|.
CASTPGTPGGGSPLHF
TGCGCCAGCACCCCCGGGACCCCGGGCGGAGGATCACCCCTCCACTTT
>TRBJ1-2|.|TRBV5-1|TRBD1
CASSQPGQNYGYTF
TGCGCCAGCAGCCAACCGGGACAGAACTATGGCTACACCTTC
>TRBJ1-1|few|TRBV9|TRBD1
CASSVGAGGHTEAFF
TGTGCCAGCAGCGTAGGCGCAGGGGGGCACACTGAAGCTTTCTTT
>TRBJ1-1|.|TRBV11-2|.
CASSLVRSGVAFF
TGTGCCAGCAGCTTAGTCCGCAGTGGTGTGGCTTTCTTT
>TRBJ1-1|.|TRBV6-5|.
CASSYSEGRVNTEAFF
TGTGCCAGCAGTTACTCGGAGGGCAGAGTTAACACTGAAGCTTTCTTT
>TRBJ1-2|.|TRBV15|TRBD1
CATSRDTDRNYGYTF
TGTGCCACCAGCAGAGATACGGACAGGAACTATGGCTACACCTTC
>TRBJ1-1|once|TRBV30|.
CAWNPGQLTTEAFF
TGTGCCTGGAACCCGGGACAATTAACCACTGAAGCTTTCTTT
>TRBJ1-2|.|TRBV5-4|.
CASSGRLNYGYTF
TGTGCCAGCAGCGGACGGCTTAACTATGGCTACACCTTC
>TRBJ1-2|.|TRBV27|TRBD1
CASSSRTGRWSYGYTF
TGTGCCAGCAGTTCGCGGACAGGGAGATGGAGCTATGGCTACACCTTC
>TRBJ2-1|.|TRBV30|TRBD1
CAWSVQDRGCDEQFF
TGTGCCTGGAGTGTACAGGACAGGGGTTGCGATGAGCAGTTCTTC
>TRBJ2-2|.|TRBV4-1|TRBD2
CASSPSVLAGGAGELFF
TGCGCCAGCAGCCCCTCCGTCCTAGCGGGGGGTGCCGGGGAGCTGTTTTTT
>TRBJ1-6|.|TRBV10-3|.
CAISDGGSPLHF
TGTGCCATCAGTGACGGGGGTTCACCCCTCCACTTT
>TRBJ1-2|once|TRBV27|.
CASSLTVANYGYTF
TGTGCCAGCAGTTTGACCGTCGCTAACTATGGCTACACCTTC
>TRBJ2-2|.|TRBV5-5|.
CASSLSRTINTGELFF
TGTGCCAGCAGCTTGTCCCGGACTATTAACACCGGGGAGCTGTTTTTT
>TRBJ2-2|.|TRBV4-2|TRBD1
CASSQSGQQVGELFF
TGTGCCAGCAGCCAATCGGGACAGCAAGTCGGGGAGCTGTTTTTT
>TRBJ2-5|.|TRBV5-1|TRBD2
CASSLTSGGTQETQYF
TGCGCCAGCAGCTTGACTAGCGGGGGGACTCAAGAGACCCAGTACTTC
>TRBJ1-1|.|TRBV9|TRBD1
CASSPGQGRGFGSAFF
TGTGCCAGCAGCCCCGGACAGGGCCGGGGGTTCGGATCAGCTTTCTTT
>TRBJ2-7|.|TRBV20-1|TRBD1
CSASPRGRTGVYEQYF
TGCAGTGCTAGTCCTAGGGGTAGGACAGGTGTCTACGAGCAGTACTTC
>TRBJ1-2|.|TRBV19|.
CASTLFGRGPDYGYTF
TGTGCCAGTACTTTGTTTGGTCGGGGTCCGGACTATGGCTACACCTTC
>TRBJ1-4|.|TRBV7-8|.
CASSLVGGIVPNEKLFF
TGTGCCAGCAGCTTAGTGGGGGGCATAGTACCTAATGAAAAACTGTTTTTT
>TRBJ2-7|.|TRBV19|TRBD1
CASSRAGQGAEGQYF
TGTGCCAGTAGTCGAGCGGGACAGGGGGCCGAAGGGCAGTACTTC
>TRBJ2-2|.|TRBV6-5|TRBD1
CASSYRSQGAGGELFF
TGTGCCAGCAGTTACCGTAGCCAGGGGGCGGGCGGGGAGCTGTTTTTT
>TRBJ2-3|.|TRBV5-1|TRBD2
CASSLVSGGLDTQYF
TGCGCCAGCAGCCTCGTTAGCGGGGGGCTCGATACGCAGTATTTT
>TRBJ2-2|few|TRBV30|.
CAGGTSTGELFF
TGTGCCGGAGGGACGTCCACCGGGGAGCTGTTTTTT
>TRBJ1-5|.|TRBV19|.
CASARGYVNQPQHF
TGTGCCAGTGCTCGGGGGTACGTCAATCAGCCCCAGCATTTT
>TRBJ1-6|.|TRBV10-3|TRBD1
CAISELGGRSPLHF
TGTGCCATCAGTGAGTTAGGGGGCCGTTCACCCCTCCACTTT
>TRBJ1-5|.|TRBV19|.
CASSIDQPPNQPQHF
TGTGCCAGTAGTATAGATCAGCCCCCCAATCAGCCCCAGCATTTT
>TRBJ1-6|.|TRBV30|.
CAWRRNSPLHF
TGTGCCTGGAGGCGAAATTCACCCCTCCACTTT
>TRBJ1-1|.|TRBV5-1|TRBD1
CASSLPATGGTKNTEAFF
TGCGCCAGCAGCTTGCCTGCTACAGGGGGCACAAAGAACACTGAAGCTTTCTTT
>TRBJ1-5|.|TRBV28|TRBD1
CASREVGTGGAGQPQHF
TGTGCCAGCAGGGAGGTAGGGACAGGGGGCGCGGGACAGCCCCAGCATTTT
>TRBJ1-5|.|TRBV7-9|.
CASSPQNSNQPQHF
TGTGCCAGCAGCCCCCAGAATAGCAATCAGCCCCAGCATTTT
>TRBJ1-6|.|TRBV7-8|.
CASSQRVGSYNSPLHF
TGTGCCAGCAGCCAACGTGTGGGCTCCTATAATTCACCCCTCCACTTT
>TRBJ2-6|.|TRBV5-1|.
CASSSRGGGSGANVLTF
TGCGCCAGCAGCAGCAGGGGAGGTGGCTCTGGGGCCAACGTCCTGACTTTC
>TRBJ1-6|.|TRBV18|TRBD1
CASSPTGTGSPLHF
TGTGCCAGCTCACCGACAGGGACGGGTTCACCCCTCCACTTT
>TRBJ1-1|.|TRBV19|.
CASGLLNTEAFF
TGTGCCAGCGGACTGTTGAACACTGAAGCTTTCTTT
>TRBJ1-5|.|TRBV2|TRBD1
CASSAGQGGSQPQHF
TGTGCCAGCAGTGCGGGACAGGGGGGGTCTCAGCCCCAGCATTTT
>TRBJ1-5|.|TRBV2|.
CASSADASNQPQHF
TGTGCCAGCAGTGCTGACGCTAGCAATCAGCCCCAGCATTTT
>TRBJ2-2|once|TRBV4-1|.
CASSQEPRTGELFF
TGCGCCAGCAGCCAAGAGCCTAGAACCGGGGAGCTGTTTTTT
>TRBJ1-3|.|TRBV18|.
CASSGYSGNTIYF
TGTGCCAGCTCAGGATACTCTGGAAACACCATATATTTT
>TRBJ1-1|few|TRBV9|.
CASSPWVREGEAFF
TGTGCCAGCAGCCCATGGGTGCGGGAAGGTGAAGCTTTCTTT
>TRBJ2-5|.|TRBV24-1|.
CATSDLAGAETQYF
TGTGCCACCAGTGATTTGGCAGGGGCAGAGACCCAGTACTTC
>TRBJ2-5|.|TRBV12-5|TRBD1
CASGLTQGSMGKETQYF
TGTGCTAGTGGTTTGACACAGGGGTCTATGGGGAAGGAGACCCAGTACTTC
>TRBJ1-1|.|TRBV5-5|.
CASSFRAGLNTEAFF
TGTGCCAGCAGCTTCCGAGCAGGCCTGAACACTGAAGCTTTCTTT
>TRBJ1-5|.|TRBV11-2|.
CASSLEYGQPQHF
TGTGCCAGCAGCTTAGAATACGGACAGCCCCAGCATTTT
>TRBJ1-5|.|TRBV2|.
CASSDAGYSNQPQHF
TGTGCCAGCAGTGATGCTGGGTATAGCAATCAGCCCCAGCATTTT
>TRBJ2-2|.|TRBV7-6|.
CASSIIRRNLNTGELFF
TGTGCCAGCAGCATAATCAGACGGAACCTTAACACCGGGGAGCTGTTTTTT